The rows below give T cell receptor beta chains drawn from one sample of a study of T-cell memory formation after mild COVID-19. Using its own MiXCR run on the 5' RACE reads, TCRdb lists one record per CDR3 protein. The sample lists around 370,000 distinct CDR3 sequences; approximately 21% were seen once. The specimen sequenced was PBMCs or a T cell subset sorted from them (not recorded which). These receptors were obtained from an adult woman who had mild COVID-19 (a few samples of this study predate the infection). Cell type and time point are not known. The CDR3 runs from the conserved cysteine through the conserved F or W. D genes are given only for firm matches. Not all rows give a size; the values are once, few, many and, for expanded clones, a class.

cdr3_aa cdr3_nt clone_size j_call v_call d_call
CASSIDRGPYNEQFF TGTGCCAGCAGTATAGACAGGGGTCCCTACAATGAGCAGTTCTTC - TRBJ2-1 TRBV2 TRBD1
CASSLEAWLDGYTF TGTGCCAGCAGCTTAGAAGCTTGGCTGGATGGCTACACCTTC - TRBJ1-2 TRBV11-2 -
CASSPGTTINTGELFF TGTGCCAGCAGCCCAGGGACTACCATTAACACCGGGGAGCTGTTTTTT few TRBJ2-2 TRBV5-4 TRBD2
CSALRTGTEAFF TGCAGTGCCCTTAGGACAGGCACTGAAGCTTTCTTT - TRBJ1-1 TRBV20-1 TRBD1
CSVEDRGSYEQYF TGCAGCGTTGAAGACAGGGGGTCCTACGAGCAGTACTTC few TRBJ2-7 TRBV29-1 TRBD1
CASSQDRGSSYEQYF TGCGCCAGCAGCCAAGATCGGGGTAGCTCCTACGAGCAGTACTTC many TRBJ2-7 TRBV4-3 -
CASSFPAGAENTEAFF TGTGCCAGCAGCTTTCCTGCAGGGGCGGAGAACACTGAAGCTTTCTTT - TRBJ1-1 TRBV7-6 -
CASSVEAGRYEQYF TGTGCCAGCAGCGTAGAGGCAGGTCGCTACGAGCAGTACTTC - TRBJ2-7 TRBV9 -
CASSQDSPAGELFF TGCGCCAGCAGCCAAGATTCACCCGCCGGGGAGCTGTTTTTT few TRBJ2-2 TRBV4-1 -
CASSLTHRAFGTDTQYF TGTGCCAGCAGCTTAACGCACAGGGCCTTTGGCACAGATACGCAGTATTTT - TRBJ2-3 TRBV7-6 -
CASSSPLAGAYEQYF TGTGCCAGCAGCTCCCCCCTAGCGGGAGCCTACGAGCAGTACTTC - TRBJ2-7 TRBV9 TRBD2
CASSYSYRGSYEQYF TGTGCCAGCAGTTACTCGTACAGGGGCTCCTACGAGCAGTACTTC - TRBJ2-7 TRBV6-5 TRBD1
CASSFGSAGELFF TGTGCCAGCAGCTTCGGGAGTGCGGGGGAGCTGTTTTTT - TRBJ2-2 TRBV11-2 -
CASSSQTSGTQFF TGTGCCAGCAGTTCACAGACTAGCGGGACGCAGTTCTTC few TRBJ2-1 TRBV12-3/TRBV12-4 TRBD2
CASSQDNWGASYGYTF TGTGCCAGCAGCCAAGATAATTGGGGCGCCAGCTATGGCTACACCTTC - TRBJ1-2 TRBV3-1 -
CASSFDREAFF TGCGCCAGCAGCTTCGACCGAGAAGCTTTCTTT - TRBJ1-1 TRBV5-1 -
CASSLESSGTDTQYF TGTGCCAGCAGCTTAGAGTCTAGTGGCACAGATACGCAGTATTTT few TRBJ2-3 TRBV7-9 -
CASSPGETRNTEAFF TGTGCCAGCTCACCGGGGGAGACTAGGAACACTGAAGCTTTCTTT - TRBJ1-1 TRBV18 -
CASSLVSGAGGTYEQYF TGCGCCAGCAGCTTGGTGTCAGGAGCGGGAGGGACCTACGAGCAGTACTTC - TRBJ2-7 TRBV5-1 TRBD2
CASSRRFEAFF TGTGCCAGCAGCCGTAGGTTTGAAGCTTTCTTT - TRBJ1-1 TRBV3-1 -
CASSLVYNSPLHF TGTGCCAGCAGCTTAGTATATAATTCACCCCTCCACTTT - TRBJ1-6 TRBV11-2 -
CASSARRETQYF TGTGCCAGCTCGGCCCGGCGGGAGACCCAGTACTTC few TRBJ2-5 TRBV6-2/TRBV6-3 -
CASSLGGSGYTF TGTGCCAGCAGCTTAGGAGGTTCGGGCTACACCTTC - TRBJ1-2 TRBV11-3 -
CASSIRQGGEAFF TGTGCCAGCAGCATACGACAGGGTGGAGAAGCTTTCTTT - TRBJ1-1 TRBV21-1 -
CASSPPITQGIHSPKYNEQFF TGTGCCAGCAGTCCTCCTATCACCCAGGGGATCCACAGCCCCAAATACAATGAGCAGTTCTTC few TRBJ2-1 TRBV9 -
CAWSVNRITTSNQPQHF TGTGCCTGGAGTGTTAACAGGATTACAACTAGCAATCAGCCCCAGCATTTT - TRBJ1-5 TRBV30 -
CASSQVSHSQETQYF TGCGCCAGCAGCCAAGTTAGTCACAGTCAAGAGACCCAGTACTTC - TRBJ2-5 TRBV4-1 -
CASSETFPAGTYNEQFF TGTGCCAGCAGTGAGACCTTCCCCGCCGGGACCTACAATGAGCAGTTCTTC - TRBJ2-1 TRBV2 -
CASSQDTSLRYEQYF TGTGCCAGCAGCCAAGATACTAGCCTCCGCTACGAGCAGTACTTC - TRBJ2-7 TRBV4-2 -
CASSVGDANTGELFF TGTGCCAGCAGCGTGGGCGACGCGAACACCGGGGAGCTGTTTTTT few TRBJ2-2 TRBV9 -
CASSSLTGVRANVLTF TGTGCCAGCAGCTCCCTAACAGGGGTGAGGGCCAACGTCCTGACTTTC - TRBJ2-6 TRBV7-9 TRBD1
CASSWGPRGGELFF TGTGCCAGCAGTTGGGGACCACGGGGCGGGGAGCTGTTTTTT few TRBJ2-2 TRBV6-2/TRBV6-3 -
CASSGGADNEQFF TGCGCCAGCAGCGGGGGGGCAGACAATGAGCAGTTCTTC few TRBJ2-1 TRBV5-1 -
CAWSLLLGNYGYTF TGTGCCTGGAGTCTACTGTTGGGGAACTATGGCTACACCTTC - TRBJ1-2 TRBV30 -
CASSFQRASNEQFF TGTGCCAGCAGCTTCCAACGAGCTAGCAATGAGCAGTTCTTC few TRBJ2-1 TRBV7-3 -
CASSPQWEGNQPQHF TGTGCCAGCTCACCACAATGGGAGGGCAACCAGCCCCAGCATTTT - TRBJ1-5 TRBV18 -
CASSSRLGNYGYTF TGTGCCAGTAGTTCCCGACTGGGCAACTATGGCTACACCTTC - TRBJ1-2 TRBV19 -
CASSQWGASNEQFF TGTGCCAGCAGCCAATGGGGCGCGTCCAATGAGCAGTTCTTC - TRBJ2-1 TRBV4-2 -
CASSVGGGSYGYTF TGTGCCAGCAGCGTAGGTGGGGGCAGCTATGGCTACACCTTC - TRBJ1-2 TRBV9 -
CASTVRGRGLSNQPQHF TGTGCCAGCACAGTGCGGGGCAGGGGCCTTAGCAATCAGCCCCAGCATTTT few TRBJ1-5 TRBV6-6 -
CSVEPWADVADTQYF TGCAGCGTTGAACCGTGGGCGGATGTCGCAGATACGCAGTATTTT - TRBJ2-3 TRBV29-1 -
CASSLGGLLTDTQYF TGCGCCAGCAGCTTAGGGGGACTTCTCACAGATACGCAGTATTTT few TRBJ2-3 TRBV5-1 -
CASSSRQGEIEKLFF TGTGCCAGCAGCTCCAGACAGGGTGAGATTGAAAAACTGTTTTTT - TRBJ1-4 TRBV7-9 TRBD1
CASSPKRGGDPTNEKLFF TGTGCCAGCTCACCTAAACGAGGCGGAGATCCAACTAATGAAAAACTGTTTTTT - TRBJ1-4 TRBV18 -
CASTLTRGTEAFF TGTGCCAGCACACTTACCCGGGGGACTGAAGCTTTCTTT few TRBJ1-1 TRBV6-1 -
CASRGTNYNEQFF TGTGCCAGCAGGGGGACTAACTACAATGAGCAGTTCTTC - TRBJ2-1 TRBV2 TRBD2
CSVVAMTGGPYEQYF TGCAGCGTTGTTGCCATGACGGGAGGGCCCTACGAGCAGTACTTC - TRBJ2-7 TRBV29-1 TRBD2
CSARSGRAVDTEAFF TGCAGTGCTAGATCTGGCAGGGCTGTGGACACTGAAGCTTTCTTT once TRBJ1-1 TRBV20-1 -
CASSHQGASTDTQYF TGTGCCAGCAGTCACCAGGGGGCGAGCACAGATACGCAGTATTTT - TRBJ2-3 TRBV12-3/TRBV12-4 TRBD1